This TCR beta chain was identified during a study of T-cell memory formation after mild COVID-19. This clonotype was counted ten times or more. What it binds is unknown. Constant-segment primers were used for 5'RACE, and the resulting TCR alpha and TCR beta cDNA libraries carried sample barcodes and UMIs. MiXCR, applied by TCRdb to the 5' RACE reads, yields one record per CDR3 protein. The repertoire has hundreds of thousands of distinct CDR3 sequences, around 27% of them found once; the top ten carry around an eighth. The length of the CDR3 is 16 residues. V was pared by 6 bases and J by 1 base, with 9 bases of the junction left unmatched. CDR1 is LGHNA and CDR2 is YSLEER in the germline V gene. Regarding the study as a whole: Clones that contracted clustered mainly in CM and EM if CD4+ and in EMRA if CD8+.

Sequences were obtained from PBMCs or a T cell subset sorted from them (not recorded which). The receptor comes from an adult woman who had mild COVID-19 (a few samples of this study predate the infection). Cell type and time point are not known. This chain connects TRBV4-3 to TRBJ2-7; 10 nucleotides agree with TRBD1. The CDR3 region is CASSFSGTGESYEQYF. CDR3 coding DNA: TGCGCCAGCAGTTTTTCCGGGACAGGGGAATCCTACGAGCAGTACTTC.